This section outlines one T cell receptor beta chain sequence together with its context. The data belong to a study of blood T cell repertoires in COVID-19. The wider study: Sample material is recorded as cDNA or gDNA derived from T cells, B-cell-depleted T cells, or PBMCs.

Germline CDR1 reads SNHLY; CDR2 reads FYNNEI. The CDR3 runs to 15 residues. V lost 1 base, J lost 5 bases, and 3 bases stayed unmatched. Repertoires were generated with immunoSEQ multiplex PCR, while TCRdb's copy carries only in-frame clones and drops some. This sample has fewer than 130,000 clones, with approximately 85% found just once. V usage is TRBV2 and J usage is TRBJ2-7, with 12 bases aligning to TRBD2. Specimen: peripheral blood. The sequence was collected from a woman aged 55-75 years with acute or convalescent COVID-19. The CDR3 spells CASSEERLAGDEQYF. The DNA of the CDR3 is TGTGCCAGCAGTGAAGAAAGACTAGCGGGGGACGAGCAGTACTTC.